Ten or more counts support the clone carrying this T cell receptor (beta chain). TCRdb redid the calling of the RACE reads with MiXCR, one entry per CDR3 protein. The sample shows 87,000 or so distinct CDR3 sequences, around 10% of them seen only once. This specimen belongs to a study of human T cells and chemical hapten exposure. In the study overall: Mostly female, the patients presented with alopecia areata, totalis or universalis.

V was pared by 0 bases and J by 5 bases, with 5 bases of the junction left unmatched. The CDR3 is 15 amino acids. Germline V gene sequence: CDR1 SGHTA, CDR2 FQGNSA. Time point in this sample: pre-sensitization, week 0. The treatment is: therapeutic diphenylcyclopropenone sensitization with weekly scalp DPC. Sequenced material: whole blood, taken in connection with sensitization to the hapten diphenylcyclopropenone (DPC). The rearrangement uses TRBV7-2 and TRBJ1-2, with 8 bases lining up with TRBD1. The origin of this receptor is a woman aged 40 to 50 with alopecia areata. Some clones in this sample may be carry-over from other donors' samples. Written as DNA, the CDR3 is TGTGCCAGCAGCTTAGCGGCAGGGGGCGGGTATGGCTACACCTTC. Translation gives CASSLAAGGGYGYTF. Looking up the rest from reference TRBV7-2 and TRBJ1-2 gives the full variable domain: GAGVSQSPSNKVTEKGKDVELRCDPISGHTALYWYRQSLGQGLEFLIYFQGNSAPDKSGLPSDRFSAERTGGSVSTLTIQRTQQEDSAVYLCASSLAAGGGYGYTFGSGTRLTVV.